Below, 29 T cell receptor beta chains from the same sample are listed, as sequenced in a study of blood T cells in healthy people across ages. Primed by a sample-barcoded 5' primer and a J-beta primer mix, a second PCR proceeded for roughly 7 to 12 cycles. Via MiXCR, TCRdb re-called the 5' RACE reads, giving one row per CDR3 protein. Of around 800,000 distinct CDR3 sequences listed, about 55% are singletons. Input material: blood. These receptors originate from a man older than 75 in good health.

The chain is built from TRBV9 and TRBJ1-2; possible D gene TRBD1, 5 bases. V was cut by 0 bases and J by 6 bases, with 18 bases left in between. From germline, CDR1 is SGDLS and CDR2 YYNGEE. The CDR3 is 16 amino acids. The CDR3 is CASSVGSLWGVDGYTF. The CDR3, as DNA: TGTGCCAGCAGCGTAGGGTCCCTCTGGGGGGTGGATGGCTACACCTTC.

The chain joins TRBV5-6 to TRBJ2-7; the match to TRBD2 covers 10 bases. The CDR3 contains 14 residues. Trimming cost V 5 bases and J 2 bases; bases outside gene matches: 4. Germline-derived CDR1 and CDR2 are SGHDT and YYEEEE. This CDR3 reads CASRRAGGPYEQYF. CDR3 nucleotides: TGTGCCAGCAGAAGAGCGGGAGGGCCCTACGAGCAGTACTTC.

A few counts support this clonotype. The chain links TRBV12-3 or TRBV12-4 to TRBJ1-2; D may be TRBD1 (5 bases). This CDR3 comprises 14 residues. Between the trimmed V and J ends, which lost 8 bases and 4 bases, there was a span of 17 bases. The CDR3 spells CASAAGGYSYGYTF. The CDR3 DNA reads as TGTGCCAGCGCGGCCGGGGGATACAGCTATGGCTACACCTTC.

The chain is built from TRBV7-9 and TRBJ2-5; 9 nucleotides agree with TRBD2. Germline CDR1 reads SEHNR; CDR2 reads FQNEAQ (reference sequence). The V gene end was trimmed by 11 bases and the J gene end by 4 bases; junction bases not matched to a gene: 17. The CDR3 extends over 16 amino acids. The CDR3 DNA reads TGTGCCCTCAACTCCTGGGCTGCGGGAGGGCTAGAGACCCAGTACTTC. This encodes CALNSWAAGGLETQYF.

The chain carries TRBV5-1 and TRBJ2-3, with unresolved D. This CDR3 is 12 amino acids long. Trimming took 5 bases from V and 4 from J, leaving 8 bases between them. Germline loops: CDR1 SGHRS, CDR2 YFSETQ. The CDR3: CASRTEADTQYF. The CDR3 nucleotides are TGCGCCAGCAGGACTGAAGCAGATACGCAGTATTTT.

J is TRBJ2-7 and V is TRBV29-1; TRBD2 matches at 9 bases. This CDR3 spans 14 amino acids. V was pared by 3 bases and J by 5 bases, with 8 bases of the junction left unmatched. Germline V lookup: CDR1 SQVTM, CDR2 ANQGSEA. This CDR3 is CSVELAGVSNEQYF. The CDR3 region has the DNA TGCAGCGTTGAGTTAGCGGGAGTATCAAACGAGCAGTACTTC.

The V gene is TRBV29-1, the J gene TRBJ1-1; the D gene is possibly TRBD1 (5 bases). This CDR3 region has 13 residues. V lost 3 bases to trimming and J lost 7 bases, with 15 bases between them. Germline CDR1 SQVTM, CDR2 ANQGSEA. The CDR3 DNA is TGCAGCGTTGAGGGAGGCAGGGTGAATGAAGCTTTCTTT. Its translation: CSVEGGRVNEAFF.

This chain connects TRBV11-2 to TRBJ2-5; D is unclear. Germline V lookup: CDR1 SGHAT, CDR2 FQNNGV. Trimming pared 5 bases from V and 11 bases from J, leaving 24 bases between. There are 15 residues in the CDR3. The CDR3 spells CASSHPQGLHNEQYF. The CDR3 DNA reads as TGTGCCAGCAGCCACCCACAAGGGCTCCACAATGAGCAGTACTTC.

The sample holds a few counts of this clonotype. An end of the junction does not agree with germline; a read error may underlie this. In DNA form, the CDR3 reads TGTGCCAGTAGTTTTGTCGCAGGGGCCTACAATGAGCAGTTCTTC. Translating it yields CASSFVAGAYNEQFF. The chain links TRBV12-3 or TRBV12-4 to TRBJ2-1; a possible D gene is TRBD1 (6 bases). This CDR3 is 15 amino acids long.

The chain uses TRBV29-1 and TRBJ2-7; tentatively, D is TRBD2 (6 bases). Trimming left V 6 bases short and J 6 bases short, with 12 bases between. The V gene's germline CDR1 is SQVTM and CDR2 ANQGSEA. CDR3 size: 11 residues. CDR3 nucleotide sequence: TGCAGCGTCGAGCGGGTTGGCGAGCAGTACTTC. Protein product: CSVERVGEQYF.

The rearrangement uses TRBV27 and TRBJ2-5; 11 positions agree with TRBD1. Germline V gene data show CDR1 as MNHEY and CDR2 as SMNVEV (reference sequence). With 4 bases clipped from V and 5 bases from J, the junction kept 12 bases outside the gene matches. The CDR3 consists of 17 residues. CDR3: CASSSSRTGGMGETQYF. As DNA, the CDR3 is TGTGCCAGCAGTTCCTCCCGGACAGGGGGCATGGGGGAGACCCAGTACTTC.

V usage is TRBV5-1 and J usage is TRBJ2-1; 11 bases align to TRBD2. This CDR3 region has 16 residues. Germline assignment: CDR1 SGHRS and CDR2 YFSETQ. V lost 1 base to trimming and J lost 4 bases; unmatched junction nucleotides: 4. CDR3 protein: CASSLLTSGKYNEQFF. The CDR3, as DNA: TGCGCCAGCAGCTTGCTGACTAGCGGGAAGTACAATGAGCAGTTCTTC.

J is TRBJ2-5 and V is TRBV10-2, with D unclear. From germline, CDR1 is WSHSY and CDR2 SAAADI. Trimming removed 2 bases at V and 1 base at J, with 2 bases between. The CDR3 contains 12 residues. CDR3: CASSEGQETQYF. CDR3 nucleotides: TGCGCCAGCAGTGAGGGCCAAGAGACCCAGTACTTC.

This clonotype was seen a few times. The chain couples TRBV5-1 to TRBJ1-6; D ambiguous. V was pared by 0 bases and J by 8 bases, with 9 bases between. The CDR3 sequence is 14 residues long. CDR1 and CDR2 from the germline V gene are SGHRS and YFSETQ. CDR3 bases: TGCGCCAGCAGCTTGGACGGGCGCGATTCACCCCTCCACTTT. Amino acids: CASSLDGRDSPLHF.

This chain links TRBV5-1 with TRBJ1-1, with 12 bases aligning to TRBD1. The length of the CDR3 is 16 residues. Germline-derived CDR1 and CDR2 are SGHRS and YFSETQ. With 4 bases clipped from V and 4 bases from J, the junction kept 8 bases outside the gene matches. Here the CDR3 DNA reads TGCGCCAGCAGCGGCGGGACAGGGGGCCTCGGCACTGAAGCTTTCTTT. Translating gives CASSGGTGGLGTEAFF.

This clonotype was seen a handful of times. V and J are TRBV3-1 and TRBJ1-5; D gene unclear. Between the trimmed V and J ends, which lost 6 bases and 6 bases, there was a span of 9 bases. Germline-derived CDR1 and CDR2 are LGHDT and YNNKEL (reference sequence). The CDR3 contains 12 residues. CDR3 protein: CASSRDGQPQHF. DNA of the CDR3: TGTGCCAGCAGTCGGGATGGTCAGCCCCAGCATTTT.

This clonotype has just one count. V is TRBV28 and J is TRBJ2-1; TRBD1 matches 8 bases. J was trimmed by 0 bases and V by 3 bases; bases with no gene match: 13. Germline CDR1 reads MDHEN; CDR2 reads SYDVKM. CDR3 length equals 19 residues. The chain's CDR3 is CASSFFVLSGGGSYNEQFF. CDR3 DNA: TGTGCCAGCAGTTTTTTTGTGCTGTCAGGGGGCGGCTCCTACAATGAGCAGTTCTTC.

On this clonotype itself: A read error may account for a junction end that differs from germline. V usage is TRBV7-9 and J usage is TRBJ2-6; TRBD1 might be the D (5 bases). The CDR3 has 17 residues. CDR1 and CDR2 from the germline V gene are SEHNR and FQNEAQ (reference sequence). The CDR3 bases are TGTGCCAGCAGCTCCTGGACACCCCACCCTGGGGCCAACGTCCCGACTTTC. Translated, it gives CASSSWTPHPGANVPTF.

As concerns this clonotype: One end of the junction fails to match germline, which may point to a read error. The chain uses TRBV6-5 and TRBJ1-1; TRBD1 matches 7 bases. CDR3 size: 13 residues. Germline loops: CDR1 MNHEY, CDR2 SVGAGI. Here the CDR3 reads CASSDSGTVEAFF. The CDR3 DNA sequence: TGTGCCAGCAGTGACTCCGGGACAGTTGAAGCTTTCTTT.

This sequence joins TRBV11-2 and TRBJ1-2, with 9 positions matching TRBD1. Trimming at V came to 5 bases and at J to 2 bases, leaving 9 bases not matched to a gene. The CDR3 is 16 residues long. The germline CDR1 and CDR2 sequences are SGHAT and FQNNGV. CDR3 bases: TGTGCCAGCAGCCGACTCCCGGGACAGGGCAACTATGGCTACACCTTC. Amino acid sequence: CASSRLPGQGNYGYTF.

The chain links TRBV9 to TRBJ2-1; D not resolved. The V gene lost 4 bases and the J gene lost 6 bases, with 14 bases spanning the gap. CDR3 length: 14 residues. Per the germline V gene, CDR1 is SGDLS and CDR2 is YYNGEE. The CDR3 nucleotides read TGTGCCAGCAGCCCAGGTCCTTTATCCAATGAGCAGTTCTTC. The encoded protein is CASSPGPLSNEQFF.

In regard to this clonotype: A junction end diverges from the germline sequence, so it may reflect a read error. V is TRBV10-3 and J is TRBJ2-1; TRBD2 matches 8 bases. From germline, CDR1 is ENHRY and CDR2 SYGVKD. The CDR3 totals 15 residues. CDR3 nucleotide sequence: TGTGCCATCAGTGGGAAACTAGCGGTTTACAATGAGCGGTTCTTC. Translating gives CAISGKLAVYNERFF.

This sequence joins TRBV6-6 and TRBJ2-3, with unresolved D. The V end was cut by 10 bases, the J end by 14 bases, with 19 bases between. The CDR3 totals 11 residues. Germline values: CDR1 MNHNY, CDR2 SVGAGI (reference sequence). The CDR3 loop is CATYLGRYVYF. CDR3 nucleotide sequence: TGTGCCACTTACCTGGGCAGATACGTGTATTTT.

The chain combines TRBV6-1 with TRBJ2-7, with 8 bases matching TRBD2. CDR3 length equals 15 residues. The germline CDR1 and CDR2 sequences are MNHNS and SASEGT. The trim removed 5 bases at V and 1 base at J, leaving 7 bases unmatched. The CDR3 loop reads CASSPLLAGSYEQYF. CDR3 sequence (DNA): TGTGCCAGCAGTCCACTCCTAGCGGGTTCCTACGAGCAGTACTTC.

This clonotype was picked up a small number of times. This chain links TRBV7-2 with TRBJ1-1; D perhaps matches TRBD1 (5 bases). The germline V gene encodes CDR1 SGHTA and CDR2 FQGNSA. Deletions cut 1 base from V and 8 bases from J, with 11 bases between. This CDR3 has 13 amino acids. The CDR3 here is CASSLDAGLEAFF. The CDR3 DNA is TGTGCCAGCAGCTTAGACGCAGGGCTGGAAGCTTTCTTT.

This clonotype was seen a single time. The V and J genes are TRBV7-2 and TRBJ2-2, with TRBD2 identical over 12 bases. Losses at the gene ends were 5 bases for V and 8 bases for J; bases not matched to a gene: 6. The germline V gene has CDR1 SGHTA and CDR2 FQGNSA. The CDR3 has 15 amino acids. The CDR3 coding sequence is TGTGCCAGCAGCCGTGGGACTAGCGGGCTTGGGGAGCTGTTTTTT. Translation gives CASSRGTSGLGELFF.

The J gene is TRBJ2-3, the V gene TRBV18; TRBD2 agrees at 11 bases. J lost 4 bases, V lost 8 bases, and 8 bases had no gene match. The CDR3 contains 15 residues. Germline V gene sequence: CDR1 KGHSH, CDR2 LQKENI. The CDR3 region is CASTPLAGEADTQYF. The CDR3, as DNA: TGTGCCAGCACGCCACTAGCGGGAGAAGCAGATACGCAGTATTTT.

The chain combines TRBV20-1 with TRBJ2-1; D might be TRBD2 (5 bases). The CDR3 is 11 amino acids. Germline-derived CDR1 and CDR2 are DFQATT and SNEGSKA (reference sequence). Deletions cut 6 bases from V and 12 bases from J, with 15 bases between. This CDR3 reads CSAFQWESQFF. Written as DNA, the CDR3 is TGCAGTGCATTCCAGTGGGAGTCGCAGTTCTTC.

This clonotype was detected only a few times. CDR3 bases: TGTGCCAGCAGCTTAGTAGGAAGCGTAAATATTTATGAGAACTCCTACAATGAGCAGTTCTTC. Amino acids: CASSLVGSVNIYENSYNEQFF. V and J are TRBV11-2 and TRBJ2-1; D is undetermined. Germline values: CDR1 SGHAT, CDR2 FQNNGV. The CDR3 extends over 21 amino acids. V lost 1 base to trimming and J lost 0 bases, with 25 bases between them.